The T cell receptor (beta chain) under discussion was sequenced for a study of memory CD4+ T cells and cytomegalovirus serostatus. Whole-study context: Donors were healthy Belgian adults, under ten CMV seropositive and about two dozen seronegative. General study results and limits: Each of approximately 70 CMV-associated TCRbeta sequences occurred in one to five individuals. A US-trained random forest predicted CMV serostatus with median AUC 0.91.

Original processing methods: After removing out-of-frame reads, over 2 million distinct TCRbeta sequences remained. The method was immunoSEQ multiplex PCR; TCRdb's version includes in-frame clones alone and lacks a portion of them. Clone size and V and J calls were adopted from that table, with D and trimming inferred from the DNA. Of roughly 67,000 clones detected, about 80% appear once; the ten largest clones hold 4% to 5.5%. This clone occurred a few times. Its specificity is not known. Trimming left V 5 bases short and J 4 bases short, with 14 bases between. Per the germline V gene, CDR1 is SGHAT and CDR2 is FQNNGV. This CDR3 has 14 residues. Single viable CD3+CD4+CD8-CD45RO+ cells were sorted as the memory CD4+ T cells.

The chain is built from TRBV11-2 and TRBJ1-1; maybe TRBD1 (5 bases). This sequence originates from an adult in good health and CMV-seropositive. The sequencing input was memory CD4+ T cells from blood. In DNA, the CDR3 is TGTGCCAGCAGCATAAGGGGCGGGAGCACTGAAGCTTTCTTT. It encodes CASSIRGGSTEAFF.